This TCR beta chain derives from a study of cytomegalovirus exposure and HLA in healthy donors. CDR1 is LNHDA, CDR2 SQIVND, per germline (reference sequence). The CDR3 covers 17 residues. Germline trimming cut 4 bases from V and 0 bases from J; bases unmatched to any gene: 8. The primer mix had 60 Vbeta and 13 Jbeta primers. Assay used: immunoSEQ multiplex PCR; TCRdb lists only in-frame clones, some missing. The sample contains around 100,000 clones, roughly 79% of which appear only once. The sequencing sample was made of PBMCs. The clonotype was recovered from a man in his fifties in good health and CMV-seropositive. The chain uses TRBV19 and TRBJ2-7, with 11 nucleotides matching TRBD2. The CDR3 region has the DNA TGTGCCAGTAGTACTACTAGCGGGAGTAGGAGCTCCTACGAGCAGTACTTC. Protein product: CASSTTSGSRSSYEQYF.